This section outlines one T cell receptor beta chain sequence together with its context. Antigen specificity is unknown. There are 15 residues in the CDR3. CDR1 is SGHNT, CDR2 YYREEE, per germline (reference sequence). After removal of 4 bases from V and 5 bases from J, the junction contained 7 bases not matched to a gene. The data originate from a study of STAT3 mutations in large granular lymphocyte leukemia. Sequencing was performed with immunoSEQ multiplex PCR; in TCRdb, only in-frame clones are kept and a portion is missing. The table shows about 42,000 clones, with roughly 81% occurring only once. Points from the study as a whole: In several patients, dominant TCR clone burden exceeded STAT3 mutant burden, suggesting STAT3 mutation arose secondarily. In T-cell large granular lymphocyte leukemia, about half of patients showed multiple immunodominant subclonotypes.

This clonotype was obtained from a human donor with T large granular lymphocyte leukemia. Some clones in this sample may be carry-over from other donors' samples. The material sequenced was PBMCs. The rearrangement links TRBV5-4 to TRBJ2-2; 8 bases are shared with TRBD1. In nucleotides, the CDR3 is TGTGCCAGCAGCAAGGACAGGGTCGCTACCGGGGAGCTGTTTTTT. Translation: CASSKDRVATGELFF.